This T cell receptor (beta chain) was sequenced for a study of beta chain features in type 1 diabetes. Overall study context: What patients shared with healthy donors was a similar profile of age, gender and cell yields.

Study conclusions and caveats: VDJ junctions from type 1 diabetes patients carried fewer insertions and larger deletions.

Sorted populations all exceeded 95% purity. Turning to this clone: Its antigen is undetermined.

Germline values: CDR1 ENHRY, CDR2 SYGVKD. V lost 7 bases and J 2 bases, leaving 18 bases between the germline ends. This CDR3 comprises 16 residues. Every bit of the isolated RNA underwent reverse transcription, so sequencing read expressed TCRB transcripts. Measured with immunoSEQ multiplex PCR; TCRdb has only the in-frame clones, and not every one. The table has about 900,000 clones, roughly 16% seen once. The sequenced sample was naive CD4+ T cells from blood. The V and J genes are TRBV10-3 and TRBJ1-3; D is unresolved. This sequence was found in a woman aged 18-30 years in good health. The CDR3 protein is CAITPSTGYTGNTIYF. As DNA, the CDR3 is TGTGCCATCACCCCAAGCACGGGGTACACTGGAAACACCATATATTTT.